The rows below give T cell receptor beta chains drawn from one sample of a study of blood T cells in healthy people across ages. From the 5' RACE reads, TCRdb called clonotypes with MiXCR, one entry per CDR3 protein. The sample carries 920,000 or so distinct CDR3 sequences, 45% recorded once. Sequenced: blood. The receptors derive from a woman aged 60 to 75 in good health. Each CDR3 is given with its conserved first and last residue. The order of the fields is J gene, clone size, D gene, V gene, CDR3 protein, CDR3 DNA. The D gene is left open where the match is weak. Where a row states a size, it is once, few, many or the class of an expanded clone; other rows omit it.

>TRBJ2-4|NA|NA|TRBV21-1
CASSPPRSPSGYIQYF
TGTGCCAGCAGCCCGCCCCGAAGTCCCTCGGGTTACATTCAGTACTTC
>TRBJ2-7|NA|NA|TRBV29-1
CSVEASSGTSLYEQYF
TGCAGCGTTGAAGCAAGCTCCGGGACATCCCTCTACGAGCAGTACTTC
>TRBJ2-1|few|NA|TRBV10-1
CASGERDNEQFF
TGCGCCAGCGGGGAGAGGGACAATGAGCAGTTCTTC
>TRBJ2-5|NA|NA|TRBV2
CASSEDGPGGETQYF
TGTGCCAGCAGTGAGGACGGGCCTGGAGGAGAGACCCAGTACTTC
>TRBJ2-1|NA|NA|TRBV6-2/TRBV6-3
CASSYSEISDEQFF
TGTGCCAGCAGTTACTCGGAGATTAGCGATGAGCAGTTCTTC
>TRBJ2-7|NA|NA|TRBV6-1
CASEGLYTYEQYF
TGTGCCAGTGAGGGTCTCTATACCTACGAGCAGTACTTC
>TRBJ2-5|few|TRBD1|TRBV12-3/TRBV12-4
CASRDQGEGWETQYF
TGTGCCAGCAGAGACCAGGGGGAAGGGTGGGAGACCCAGTACTTC
>TRBJ2-7|NA|TRBD2|TRBV29-1
CSVLKLAGVLYGQYF
TGCAGCGTCCTGAAACTAGCGGGAGTTCTCTACGGGCAGTACTTC
>TRBJ2-5|NA|TRBD1|TRBV10-3
CAIRRQGGETQYF
TGTGCCATCAGGAGACAGGGGGGAGAGACCCAGTACTTC
>TRBJ1-5|NA|NA|TRBV18
CASSPTGRNSNQPQHF
TGTGCCAGCTCACCGACAGGCAGAAATAGCAATCAGCCCCAGCATTTT
>TRBJ2-1|many|NA|TRBV7-9
CASSLALYNEQFF
TGTGCCAGCAGCTTAGCACTCTACAATGAGCAGTTCTTC
>TRBJ2-1|once|NA|TRBV24-1
CATSGSRPNEQFF
TGTGCCACCAGTGGGTCCAGACCCAATGAGCAGTTCTTC
>TRBJ2-3|NA|TRBD1|TRBV10-1
CASSEARGFSGTQYF
TGCGCCAGCAGTGAGGCCAGGGGGTTCTCGGGTACGCAGTATTTT
>TRBJ2-3|few|NA|TRBV9
CASSVVVTDTQYF
TGTGCCAGCAGCGTAGTTGTCACAGATACGCAGTATTTT
>TRBJ1-6|few|TRBD1|TRBV6-1
CASSTPSPQGSSYNSPLHF
TGTGCCAGCAGCACCCCCTCCCCACAGGGGAGCTCCTATAATTCACCCCTCCACTTT
>TRBJ2-1|NA|TRBD2|TRBV3-1
CASSPAGGPWGEQFF
TGTGCCAGCAGCCCGGCGGGAGGGCCCTGGGGTGAGCAGTTCTTC
>TRBJ1-2|NA|NA|TRBV7-2
CASSLGQEGYTF
TGTGCCAGCAGCTTAGGACAGGAAGGCTACACCTTC
>TRBJ2-5|few|NA|TRBV29-1
CSGGGPQTQYF
TGCAGCGGCGGAGGGCCCCAGACCCAGTACTTC
>TRBJ2-1|NA|TRBD1|TRBV29-1
CSVPRGRYNEQFF
TGCAGCGTCCCCAGGGGGCGGTACAATGAGCAGTTCTTC
>TRBJ2-1|few|TRBD2|TRBV7-9
CASSRRLAGLRSSYNEQFF
TGTGCCAGCAGCCGCAGACTAGCGGGACTTAGGAGCTCCTACAATGAGCAGTTCTTC
>TRBJ1-4|NA|NA|TRBV7-3
CASSQNGLASEKLFF
TGTGCCAGCAGCCAAAACGGGTTAGCTAGTGAAAAACTGTTTTTT
>TRBJ2-3|NA|NA|TRBV12-3/TRBV12-4
CASSRQGDGSTDTQYF
TGTGCCAGCAGTCGCCAGGGTGACGGTAGCACAGATACGCAGTATTTT
>TRBJ2-5|many|NA|TRBV11-2
CASRIGETQYF
TGTGCCAGCAGAATCGGGGAGACCCAGTACTTC
>TRBJ2-1|NA|TRBD1|TRBV29-1
CSVVGDRGLGEQFF
TGCAGCGTTGTGGGGGACAGGGGGCTTGGTGAGCAGTTCTTC
>TRBJ2-2|NA|NA|TRBV7-2
CASSLVMTGELFF
TGTGCCAGCAGCTTAGTGATGACCGGGGAGCTGTTTTTT
>TRBJ1-4|few|NA|TRBV7-8
CASSLGRGLNEKLFF
TGTGCCAGCAGCTTAGGGAGGGGCCTTAATGAAAAACTGTTTTTT
>TRBJ2-5|few|TRBD2|TRBV7-8
CASSWGTSGRLETQYF
TGTGCCAGCAGCTGGGGGACTAGCGGGAGATTAGAGACCCAGTACTTC
>TRBJ2-3|NA|TRBD2|TRBV20-1
CSTREGGSRFADTQYF
TGCAGTACCCGGGAGGGCGGGAGCAGGTTTGCAGATACGCAGTATTTT
>TRBJ2-7|few|TRBD2|TRBV20-1
CSARDTSGRWEQYF
TGCAGTGCTAGAGATACTAGCGGGCGTTGGGAGCAGTACTTC
>TRBJ2-3|NA|TRBD2|TRBV15
CATSRVSGREDTQYF
TGTGCCACCAGCAGAGTTAGCGGGAGGGAAGATACGCAGTATTTT
>TRBJ2-7|once|TRBD2|TRBV7-6
CASSLAPPTPPGLAGAYEQYF
TGTGCCAGCAGCTTAGCGCCCCCAACTCCACCGGGACTAGCGGGAGCCTACGAGCAGTACTTC
>TRBJ1-2|few|NA|TRBV10-3
CAITGILSYGYTF
TGTGCCATCACGGGGATCCTATCGTATGGCTACACCTTC
>TRBJ2-3|NA|NA|TRBV11-2
CASSLDVVGDTQYF
TGTGCCAGCAGCTTAGATGTGGTGGGGGATACGCAGTATTTT
>TRBJ2-1|few|TRBD2|TRBV10-3
CAISSSGSRNEQFF
TGTGCCATCAGTTCTAGCGGGAGTAGGAATGAGCAGTTCTTC
>TRBJ1-2|NA|NA|TRBV19
CASREGRFGGYTF
TGTGCCAGTAGGGAAGGGCGTTTCGGGGGCTACACCTTC
>TRBJ2-5|many|NA|TRBV10-3
CAISDRRTQETQYF
TGTGCCATCAGTGACAGGCGCACCCAAGAGACCCAGTACTTC
>TRBJ1-2|few|NA|TRBV7-9
CASSLDGTGFYGYTF
TGTGCCAGCAGCTTAGACGGTACAGGCTTCTATGGCTACACCTTC
>TRBJ1-2|NA|TRBD1|TRBV27
CASSFWDRTAQNYGYTF
TGTGCCAGCAGTTTTTGGGACAGAACAGCTCAAAACTATGGCTACACCTTC
>TRBJ2-3|NA|NA|TRBV15
CATSRDVGTDTQYF
TGTGCCACCAGCAGAGATGTAGGGACAGATACGCAGTATTTT
>TRBJ2-4|few|NA|TRBV6-6
CASSDRSGDIQYF
TGTGCCAGCAGTGACAGGTCGGGGGACATTCAGTACTTC
>TRBJ2-3|NA|NA|TRBV12-3/TRBV12-4
CASNVGGSGEDTQYF
TGTGCCAGCAATGTCGGCGGCTCGGGAGAAGATACGCAGTATTTT
>TRBJ2-7|NA|TRBD2|TRBV2
CASILGGEGEQYF
TGTGCCAGCATCCTCGGGGGGGAGGGCGAGCAGTACTTC
>TRBJ2-5|NA|NA|TRBV6-1
CASSEVSGGGQETQYF
TGTGCCAGCAGTGAAGTTTCTGGAGGGGGACAAGAGACCCAGTACTTC
>TRBJ2-2|NA|NA|TRBV30
CAWSVNVGTGELFF
TGTGCCTGGAGTGTAAATGTCGGCACCGGGGAGCTGTTTTTT
>TRBJ1-5|NA|NA|TRBV12-3/TRBV12-4
CATCLGGNQPQHF
TGTGCCACCTGCCTGGGAGGCAATCAGCCCCAGCATTTT
>TRBJ1-2|few|NA|TRBV29-1
CSVEEARPYGYTF
TGCAGCGTTGAAGAAGCACGCCCCTATGGCTACACCTTC
>TRBJ2-7|NA|NA|TRBV12-3/TRBV12-4
CASSQNRARRSYEQYF
TGTGCCAGCAGCCAGAACAGGGCGCGACGCTCCTACGAGCAGTACTTC
>TRBJ2-7|few|NA|TRBV27
CASRKGISEQYF
TGTGCCAGCAGGAAAGGGATATCCGAGCAGTACTTC
>TRBJ2-6|NA|NA|TRBV7-9
CASSLRGDSGANVLTF
TGTGCCAGCAGCTTACGCGGGGACTCTGGGGCCAACGTCCTGACTTTC
>TRBJ2-1|NA|TRBD2|TRBV20-1
CSASSGRALSEQFF
TGCAGTGCGAGTAGCGGGAGGGCCTTGAGTGAGCAGTTCTTC
>TRBJ2-1|NA|NA|TRBV20-1
CSAAPGTDFYNEQFF
TGCAGTGCGGCTCCGGGAACAGATTTTTACAATGAGCAGTTCTTC
>TRBJ2-1|NA|TRBD1|TRBV15
CATSREGDRGYEQFF
TGTGCCACCAGCAGAGAGGGGGACAGGGGGTATGAGCAGTTCTTC
>TRBJ2-7|many|NA|TRBV28
CASSLGGSTYEQYF
TGTGCCAGCAGCCTAGGAGGCAGCACCTACGAGCAGTACTTC
>TRBJ2-3|NA|NA|TRBV7-3
CASSQGGRKTDTQYF
TGTGCCAGCAGCCAGGGGGGTAGAAAGACAGATACGCAGTATTTT
>TRBJ2-1|NA|TRBD2|TRBV7-8
CASSTGLAGERDNEQFF
TGTGCCAGCAGCACCGGACTAGCGGGAGAGAGGGACAATGAGCAGTTCTTC